The 13 T cell receptor beta chains reported below all come from one sample, sequenced in a study of early T cells in non-severe SARS-CoV-2 infection. TCRdb passed the 5' RACE reads through MiXCR, listing each CDR3 protein once. The data show about 60,000 distinct CDR3 sequences, 13% seen once. Sequencing was done on a sample of whole blood. Source of these receptors: an adult who was a healthcare worker with PCR-confirmed SARS-CoV-2 infection or an uninfected control (not recorded which).

The chain carries TRBV12-3 or TRBV12-4 and TRBJ2-7; 8 nucleotides align to TRBD2. Trimming at V came to 5 bases and at J to 3 bases, leaving 6 bases not matched to a gene. CDR3 length equals 14 residues. The CDR3 coding sequence is TGTGCCAGCAGTCCGACTAGCGAGGTCTACGAGCAGTACTTC. It specifies CASSPTSEVYEQYF.

In its sample, this clonotype was seen a few times. This rearrangement joins TRBV11-1 to TRBJ1-1; D gene uncertain. The CDR3 extends over 14 amino acids. CDR1 and CDR2 (germline): SGHAT, FQDESV (reference sequence). Trimming removed 7 bases at V and 0 bases at J, with 12 bases between. DNA for the CDR3: TGTGCCAGCACCTTGACGGGGATGAACACTGAAGCTTTCTTT. Translating it yields CASTLTGMNTEAFF.

In this sample, this clonotype turned up a few times. The CDR3 DNA reads TGTGCCAGCAGAATCGAACTTGGGGGCTCGTCCTACGAGCAGTACTTC. Translating gives CASRIELGGSSYEQYF. This rearrangement joins TRBV7-2 to TRBJ2-7; a weak D match, TRBD1 (6 bases). The germline V and J ends were trimmed by 6 bases and 1 base, with 19 bases remaining between them. Germline V gene lookup returns CDR1 SGHTA and CDR2 FQGNSA. The CDR3 has 16 residues.

In this sample, this clonotype turned up many times. The rearrangement uses TRBV20-1 and TRBJ2-7; 11 nucleotides match TRBD2. Germline V gives CDR1 DFQATT, CDR2 SNEGSKA (reference sequence). This CDR3 spans 15 amino acids. Trimming cost V 6 bases and J 4 bases; bases outside gene matches: 11. The CDR3 spells CSALPTSGVSYEQYF. The CDR3 nucleotides read TGCAGTGCCTTACCGACTAGCGGGGTTTCATACGAGCAGTACTTC.

The table lists this clonotype with a few counts. The J gene is TRBJ2-1, the V gene TRBV4-1; 7 nucleotides agree with TRBD1. Germline V gives CDR1 MGHRA, CDR2 YSYEKL. Losses at the gene ends were 1 base for V and 8 bases for J; bases not matched to a gene: 8. CDR3 length: 15 amino acids. CDR3 residues: CASSQGDSSYYEQFF. In nucleotides, the CDR3 is TGCGCCAGCAGCCAAGGGGACAGCTCATACTATGAGCAGTTCTTC.

The rearrangement links TRBV2 to TRBJ2-7; TRBD1 matches at 8 bases. V lost 5 bases and J lost 5; bases outside the gene matches: 8. The CDR3 contains 14 residues. Looked up from germline, CDR1 is SNHLY and CDR2 is FYNNEI. In DNA form, the CDR3 reads TGTGCCAGCAGTTATGACAGGGGCGGTGACGAGCAGTACTTC. This codes for CASSYDRGGDEQYF. The variable domain in full, with the rest retrieved from reference TRBV2 and TRBJ2-7, is EPEVTQTPSHQVTQMGQEVILRCVPISNHLYFYWYRQILGQKVEFLVSFYNNEISEKSEIFDDQFSVERPDGSNFTLKIRSTKLEDSAMYFCASSYDRGGDEQYFGPGTRLTVT.

The V call is TRBV4-3, the J call TRBJ1-6, with D perhaps TRBD1 (5 bases). Germline V CDR1 and CDR2: LGHNA, YSLEER. Trimming stripped 3 bases from V and 7 bases from J, with 13 bases between. The CDR3 sequence is 15 residues long. CDR3 residues: CASSQISGRNSPLHF. In nucleotides, the CDR3 is TGCGCCAGCAGCCAGATCTCAGGGAGGAATTCACCCCTCCACTTT.

The genes are TRBV4-1 and TRBJ1-1; no clear D. Trimming stripped 0 bases from V and 4 bases from J, with 15 bases between. CDR1 and CDR2 from the germline V gene are MGHRA and YSYEKL. CDR3 length equals 16 residues. Here the CDR3 reads CASSQEPPAYGTEAFF. CDR3 coding DNA: TGCGCCAGCAGCCAAGAGCCCCCAGCCTACGGCACTGAAGCTTTCTTT.

V usage is TRBV13 and J usage is TRBJ1-1; D remains ambiguous. The CDR3 covers 13 residues. The germline V gene encodes CDR1 PRHDT and CDR2 FYEKMQ (reference sequence). Trimming cost V 3 bases and J 7 bases, with 12 bases left between them. The CDR3 DNA sequence: TGTGCCAGCAGCTTTAACCGGCGGGATGAAGCTTTCTTT. This codes for CASSFNRRDEAFF.

This clonotype was seen repeatedly, ten times or more. The rearrangement joins TRBV10-3 to TRBJ2-3; D not certain. Germline CDR1 is ENHRY and CDR2 is SYGVKD. V was shortened by 11 bases and J by 5 bases, with 17 bases between the two germline ends. This CDR3 has 13 residues. In nucleotides, the CDR3 is TGTGCCGTCCGACCCGACCTCCGAGATACGCAGTATTTT. Protein product: CAVRPDLRDTQYF.

This clonotype was detected a few times. The chain recombines TRBV29-1 with TRBJ2-3; 7 bases line up with TRBD2. The CDR3 is made up of 16 amino acids. Trimming removed 6 bases from V and 2 bases from J; junction bases left unmatched: 14. Germline V gives CDR1 SQVTM, CDR2 ANQGSEA. CDR3 sequence (DNA): TGCAGCGTGGACCTCCGTCGCGGGGGACTCACAGATACGCAGTATTTT. Its translation: CSVDLRRGGLTDTQYF.

V gene TRBV9 combines with J gene TRBJ2-3, with 7 bases matching TRBD1. The CDR3 extends over 15 amino acids. V lost 3 bases and J lost 6; bases outside the gene matches: 10. Germline CDR1 is SGDLS and CDR2 is YYNGEE. The CDR3 DNA follows: TGTGCCAGCAGCGGAACTATAAGGGGGCCGGATACGCAGTATTTT. Encoded protein: CASSGTIRGPDTQYF.

The chain couples TRBV6-2 or TRBV6-3 to TRBJ1-2; D may be TRBD1 (5 bases). Germline CDR1 MNHEY, CDR2 SVGEGT. V dropped 4 bases and J dropped 2 bases, with 17 bases sitting between them. The length of the CDR3 is 16 residues. CDR3 bases: TGTGCCAGCAGTTTGGAGATGGGACGGAAAAACTATGGCTACACCTTC. It codes for CASSLEMGRKNYGYTF.